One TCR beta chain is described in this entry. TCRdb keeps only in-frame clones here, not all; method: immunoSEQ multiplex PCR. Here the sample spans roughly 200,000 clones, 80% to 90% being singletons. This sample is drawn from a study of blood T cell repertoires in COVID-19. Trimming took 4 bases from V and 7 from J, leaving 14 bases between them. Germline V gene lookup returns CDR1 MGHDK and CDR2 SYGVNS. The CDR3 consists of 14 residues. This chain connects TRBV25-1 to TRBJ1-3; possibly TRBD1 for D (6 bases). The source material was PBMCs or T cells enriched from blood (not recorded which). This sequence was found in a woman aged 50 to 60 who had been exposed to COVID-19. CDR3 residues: CASSATGSTNTIYF. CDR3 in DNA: TGTGCCAGCAGTGCAACAGGGTCCACCAACACCATATATTTT.